Below are 30 T cell receptor beta chains sequenced from a single sample in a study of long-term antiretroviral therapy in people with HIV (dated by TCRdb to 2021 to 2024). The immunoSEQ hsTCRB v3.0 assay was used at survey level resolution for TRB variable region sequencing. TCRdb took over this immuneACCESS table, retaining in-frame rearrangements with V and J assigned. Such tables are incomplete; in checked studies, under half of the missing clones stem from an unresolved V gene, and the remainder is unexplained. This sample is represented by about 28,000 clones; about nine tenths of them were singletons. The ten largest clones take up around 9% of the sample. The specimen comprised unsorted PBMCs, sampled 3.2 years before starting antiretroviral therapy. Every receptor here comes from a man aged 45-65 years with HIV.

The V gene is TRBV12-5, the J gene TRBJ1-5; 8 nucleotides match TRBD1. The CDR3 consists of 20 residues. The germline V gene encodes CDR1 LGHNT and CDR2 FRNRAP. Germline trimming cut 1 base from V and 0 bases from J; bases unmatched to any gene: 14. Here the CDR3 reads CASGLGPRDRSIYSNQPQHF. The DNA for the CDR3 is TGTGCTAGTGGTTTGGGCCCCCGGGACAGGTCGATATATAGCAATCAGCCCCAGCATTTT.

This rearrangement joins TRBV25-1 to TRBJ2-7; 7 positions agree with TRBD2. Per the germline V gene, CDR1 is MGHDK and CDR2 is SYGVNS. The CDR3 has 15 amino acids. With V trimmed by 1 base and J by 3 bases, 6 bases remained unmatched. CDR3 sequence: CASSESTGTNYEQYF. DNA for the CDR3: TGTGCCAGCAGTGAATCTACGGGGACTAACTACGAGCAGTACTTC.

The genes are TRBV5-1 and TRBJ2-3; unclear D gene. V was shortened by 4 bases and J by 0 bases, with 9 bases between the two germline ends. Germline assignment: CDR1 SGHRS and CDR2 YFSETQ. This CDR3 is built from 14 residues. CDR3 sequence reads: CASSLRTSTDTQYF. The CDR3 DNA follows: TGCGCCAGCAGCCTACGCACTAGCACAGATACGCAGTATTTT.

This sequence joins TRBV18 and TRBJ1-5; no definite D call. Germline V gives CDR1 KGHSH, CDR2 LQKENI. The CDR3 sequence is 14 residues long. Trimming stripped 0 bases from V and 7 bases from J, with 10 bases between. The CDR3 protein is CASSPPGSRQPQHF. The CDR3 nucleotides are TGTGCCAGCTCACCACCGGGGTCGCGACAGCCCCAGCATTTT.

The chain links TRBV28 to TRBJ2-1, with 9 bases fitting TRBD1. CDR3 length: 14 amino acids. V lost 5 bases to trimming and J lost 8 bases; unmatched junction nucleotides: 7. Germline CDR1 MDHEN, CDR2 SYDVKM. The CDR3 region has the DNA TGTGCCAGCAGTCAGACAGGGGGTAGTGATGAGCAGTTCTTC. Translation: CASSQTGGSDEQFF.

This chain joins TRBV2 and TRBJ1-1; TRBD1 might be the D (5 bases). V shed 4 bases and J shed 6 bases, with 15 bases lying between them. This CDR3 has 14 residues. Germline CDR1 is SNHLY and CDR2 is FYNNEI. The CDR3 loop is CASSVVGGVAEAFF. The CDR3 DNA follows: TGTGCCAGCAGTGTGGTCGGGGGTGTGGCTGAAGCTTTCTTT.

The rearrangement uses TRBV9 and TRBJ1-2, with TRBD1 matching over 7 bases. CDR1 SGDLS and CDR2 YYNGEE come from the germline V gene. The CDR3 spans 19 residues. The junction had 22 bases not matched to a gene; V was cut back by 0 bases and J by 8 bases. CDR3 sequence: CASSVGPHTGASQRGGYTF. CDR3 DNA sequence: TGTGCCAGCAGCGTAGGGCCCCACACAGGGGCCTCCCAGAGAGGGGGCTACACCTTC.

The chain's CDR3 is CAISATLAGETETQYF. The CDR3 DNA reads TGTGCCATCAGTGCAACTTTAGCGGGGGAGACCGAGACCCAGTACTTC. The genes are TRBV10-3 and TRBJ2-5; 9 nucleotides line up with TRBD2. Losses at the gene ends were 4 bases for V and 5 bases for J; bases not matched to a gene: 11. The CDR3 loop spans 16 amino acids. Per the germline V gene, CDR1 is ENHRY and CDR2 is SYGVKD.

The chain is built from TRBV30 and TRBJ2-3; possible D gene TRBD2, 6 bases. The CDR3 runs to 14 residues. V lost 5 bases and J 2 bases, leaving 14 bases between the germline ends. Germline V gene lookup returns CDR1 GTSNPN and CDR2 SVGIG (reference sequence). CDR3 DNA: TGTGCCTGGGCGATGGGACTTCACACAGATACGCAGTATTTT. Its translation is CAWAMGLHTDTQYF.

This clone was recorded a few times. This rearrangement joins TRBV5-4 to TRBJ1-6, with 7 bases matching TRBD1. Germline values: CDR1 SGHNT, CDR2 YYREEE (reference sequence). V lost 4 bases to trimming and J lost 6 bases; unmatched junction nucleotides: 13. The CDR3 has 17 residues. For the CDR3, the DNA is TGTGCCAGCAGCCCGGGGGCTACAGGGGCCCCTAATTCACCCCTCCACTTT. Its protein product is CASSPGATGAPNSPLHF. Supplemented by reference TRBV5-4 and TRBJ1-6, the full variable domain reads ETGVTQSPTHLIKTRGQQVTLRCSSQSGHNTVSWYQQALGQGPQFIFQYYREEENGRGNFPPRFSGLQFPNYSSELNVNALELDDSALYLCASSPGATGAPNSPLHFGNGTRLTVT.

The V gene is TRBV9, the J gene TRBJ2-1, with D perhaps matching TRBD2 (5 bases). CDR3 size: 16 residues. Germline assignment: CDR1 SGDLS and CDR2 YYNGEE. V was cut by 4 bases and J by 0 bases, with 14 bases left in between. In DNA form, the CDR3 reads TGTGCCAGCAGCCCTCGGGGTGGCGGCTCCTACAATGAGCAGTTCTTC. Translation gives CASSPRGGGSYNEQFF. The whole variable domain, remainder taken from reference TRBV9 and TRBJ2-1, is DSGVTQTPKHLITATGQRVTLRCSPRSGDLSVYWYQQSLDQGLQFLIQYYNGEERAKGNILERFSAQQFPDLHSELNLSSLELGDSALYFCASSPRGGGSYNEQFFGPGTRLTVL.

The rearrangement uses TRBV4-3 and TRBJ1-4; D is perhaps TRBD1 (5 bases). Trimming removed 0 bases from V and 8 bases from J, with 22 bases in between. In germline, CDR1 is LGHNA, CDR2 YSLEER. The CDR3 has 18 residues. This chain's CDR3 is CASSQEGRRWGVKEKLFF. The CDR3 DNA sequence: TGCGCCAGCAGCCAAGAGGGGAGAAGGTGGGGGGTAAAGGAAAAACTGTTTTTT.

The rearrangement uses TRBV29-1 and TRBJ1-1, with D tentatively TRBD1 (5 bases). The CDR3 covers 13 residues. V was clipped by 6 bases and J by 0 bases, with 11 bases between them. Germline CDR1 reads SQVTM; CDR2 reads ANQGSEA. The CDR3 region has the DNA TGCAGCGTCAAACAGGTAATGAACACTGAAGCTTTCTTT. The encoded protein is CSVKQVMNTEAFF. Complete variable domain (other parts from reference TRBV29-1 and TRBJ1-1): SAVISQKPSRDICQRGTSLTIQCQVDSQVTMMFWYRQQPGQSLTLIATANQGSEATYESGFVIDKFPISRPNLTFSTLTVSNMSPEDSSIYLCSVKQVMNTEAFFGQGTRLTVV.

This sequence joins TRBV2 and TRBJ2-2, with 7 bases matching TRBD2. This CDR3 has 14 residues. Germline values: CDR1 SNHLY, CDR2 FYNNEI. The J segment lost 7 bases and the V segment lost 7 bases, leaving 9 bases of the junction unmatched. This CDR3 is CASKLTSDSGELFF. DNA of the CDR3: TGTGCCAGCAAGTTAACTAGCGATAGCGGGGAGCTGTTTTTT.

This clone was picked up a small number of times. The genes are TRBV5-4 and TRBJ1-4, with 9 positions matching TRBD1. The CDR3 loop spans 14 amino acids. The junction had 4 bases not matched to a gene; V was cut back by 3 bases and J by 7 bases. Germline CDR1 and CDR2: SGHNT and YYREEE (reference sequence). CDR3 residues: CASSSGQGSEKLFF. As DNA, the CDR3 is TGTGCCAGCAGCTCAGGACAGGGGAGTGAAAAACTGTTTTTT.

The gene calls are TRBV10-2 and TRBJ2-5; D is unresolved. The CDR3 is 11 residues long. From germline, CDR1 is WSHSY and CDR2 SAAADI. Trimming removed 7 bases from V and 3 bases from J, with 6 bases in between. The chain's CDR3 is CASTLKETQYF. CDR3 bases: TGCGCCAGCACTCTAAAAGAGACCCAGTACTTC.

This chain links TRBV11-2 with TRBJ1-5; no clear D. V was cut by 0 bases and J by 5 bases, with 2 bases left in between. Germline assignment: CDR1 SGHAT and CDR2 FQNNGV. This CDR3 spans 12 amino acids. CDR3 bases: TGTGCCAGCAGCTTAGAAGATCAGCCCCAGCATTTT. It translates to CASSLEDQPQHF.

The rearrangement uses TRBV4-3 and TRBJ2-3, with 7 bases that match TRBD2. CDR1 and CDR2 from the germline V gene are LGHNA and YSLEER. J was trimmed by 0 bases and V by 4 bases; bases with no gene match: 4. This CDR3 is built from 15 residues. DNA for the CDR3: TGCGCCAGCAGCCGACTAGCCTATAGCACAGATACGCAGTATTTT. Protein: CASSRLAYSTDTQYF.

V usage is TRBV6-1 and J usage is TRBJ2-7; D unresolved. The CDR3 is made up of 14 amino acids. Germline V lookup: CDR1 MNHNS, CDR2 SASEGT. Trimming took 7 bases from V and 8 from J, leaving 21 bases between them. The CDR3 DNA reads as TGTGCCAGCAACGAAGGTAGCAGCTTTTCAAAGCAGTACTTC. It specifies CASNEGSSFSKQYF.

The rearrangement uses TRBV19 and TRBJ2-7; a weak D match, TRBD1 (6 bases). In germline, CDR1 is LNHDA, CDR2 SQIVND (reference sequence). The CDR3 covers 13 residues. Trimming cost V 7 bases and J 1 base, with 11 bases left between them. The CDR3 nucleotides are TGTGCCAGTACCCCGACAGGTTCCTACGAGCAGTACTTC. This translates into CASTPTGSYEQYF.

The rearrangement joins TRBV19 to TRBJ2-7, with 7 bases fitting TRBD2. Per the germline V gene, CDR1 is LNHDA and CDR2 is SQIVND (reference sequence). The V and J ends lost 3 bases and 1 base, in that order; junction bases with no gene match: 6. The CDR3 extends over 15 amino acids. The CDR3: CASSMMAGESYEQYF. Written as DNA, the CDR3 is TGTGCCAGTAGTATGATGGCGGGGGAATCCTACGAGCAGTACTTC.

The gene calls are TRBV7-9 and TRBJ2-4; TRBD2 aligns across 8 bases. Germline V lookup: CDR1 SEHNR, CDR2 FQNEAQ (reference sequence). J lost 5 bases, V lost 5 bases, and 11 bases had no gene match. This CDR3 spans 16 amino acids. Written as DNA, the CDR3 is TGTGCCAGCAGCGCTTTACCGGGGGGGCCGGAAAACATTCAGTACTTC. Protein product: CASSALPGGPENIQYF.

The chain couples TRBV5-1 to TRBJ1-4, with 7 bases identical to TRBD1. This CDR3 is 14 amino acids long. CDR1 and CDR2 from the germline V gene are SGHRS and YFSETQ. Trimming cost V 4 bases and J 4 bases; bases outside gene matches: 4. The CDR3 DNA reads as TGCGCCAGCAGCGTTCAGGGGGGTAATGAAAAACTGTTTTTT. As protein: CASSVQGGNEKLFF.

The CDR3 DNA follows: TGTGCCAGCAGCACCGGACCTTATGGGCCCCAGCATTTT. Protein: CASSTGPYGPQHF. The genes are TRBV6-5 and TRBJ1-5; D not certain. The CDR3 totals 13 residues. V shed 6 bases and J shed 9 bases, with 15 bases lying between them. CDR1 MNHEY and CDR2 SVGAGI come from the germline V gene.

This clone was counted between two and nine times. The V call is TRBV5-1, the J call TRBJ2-7; D not certain. V shed 7 bases and J shed 2 bases, with 16 bases lying between them. This CDR3 is built from 14 residues. Looked up from germline, CDR1 is SGHRS and CDR2 is YFSETQ. The CDR3 DNA reads TGCGCCAGCCGATCCAATGTGGCAACCTACGAGCAGTACTTC. Its translation: CASRSNVATYEQYF.

This chain uses TRBV5-4 with TRBJ1-3, with D maybe TRBD1 (6 bases). V lost 2 bases and J 2 bases, leaving 8 bases between the germline ends. The CDR3 sequence is 14 residues long. Germline V gene lookup returns CDR1 SGHNT and CDR2 YYREEE (reference sequence). As DNA, the CDR3 is TGTGCCAGCAGCTTACAGGGAGCTGGAAACACCATATATTTT. Protein: CASSLQGAGNTIYF.

The V and J genes are TRBV7-2 and TRBJ1-5; TRBD1 matches 8 bases. CDR1 and CDR2 from the germline V gene are SGHTA and FQGNSA. Germline trimming cut 5 bases from V and 8 bases from J; bases unmatched to any gene: 8. This CDR3 region has 14 residues. The chain's CDR3 is CASSTGQGREPQHF. The CDR3 coding sequence is TGTGCCAGCAGCACCGGACAGGGTAGGGAGCCCCAGCATTTT. The whole variable domain, remainder taken from reference TRBV7-2 and TRBJ1-5, is GAGVSQSPSNKVTEKGKDVELRCDPISGHTALYWYRQSLGQGLEFLIYFQGNSAPDKSGLPSDRFSAERTGGSVSTLTIQRTQQEDSAVYLCASSTGQGREPQHFGDGTRLSIL.

V is TRBV7-9 and J is TRBJ2-7; 10 bases align to TRBD2. Germline values: CDR1 SEHNR, CDR2 FQNEAQ (reference sequence). V trimming: 5 bases; J trimming: 1 base; junction bases outside the gene matches: 8. CDR3 length: 16 amino acids. The CDR3 sequence is CASSPRIAGGSYEQYF. CDR3 nucleotides: TGTGCCAGCAGCCCCCGGATAGCGGGAGGTTCCTACGAGCAGTACTTC.

The rearrangement joins TRBV15 to TRBJ2-1; either TRBD1 or TRBD2 may supply D (5 bases each). The CDR3 runs 12 residues. The germline V gene has CDR1 LNHNV and CDR2 YYDKDF (reference sequence). The V end lost 0 bases, the J end lost 15 bases, and 12 bases lay between the germline ends. CDR3 sequence: CATSRDGTGRFF. The CDR3 region has the DNA TGTGCCACCAGCAGAGATGGGACCGGTCGGTTCTTC.

V is TRBV6-1 and J is TRBJ1-4, with D possibly TRBD1 on 5 matching bases. Trimming left V 4 bases short and J 8 bases short, with 14 bases between. The CDR3 consists of 14 residues. Germline CDR1 reads MNHNS; CDR2 reads SASEGT. The chain's CDR3 is CASSVGAVYEKLFF. Written as DNA, the CDR3 is TGTGCCAGCAGTGTCGGGGCGGTATACGAAAAACTGTTTTTT.